A selection of T cell receptor beta chains follows, all from one sample in a study of blood T cell repertoires in COVID-19. Profiled with immunoSEQ multiplex PCR; TCRdb holds only in-frame clones, not every one. The sample contains around 230,000 clones, 81% of which appear only once. The specimen sequenced was peripheral blood. Receptors were obtained from an elderly woman with acute or convalescent COVID-19. The CDR3 runs from the conserved cysteine through the conserved F or W. A D gene is named only where the DNA matches it firmly. Clone size is stated in some rows and not others, as once, few, many or a class when expanded.

d_gene: TRBD1
v_gene: TRBV7-2
abundance: NA
j_gene: TRBJ2-2
CDR3nt: TGTGCCAGCAGCTGGGGACAGGCGTTTACCGGGGAGCTGTTTTTT
CDR3aa: CASSWGQAFTGELFF

d_gene: NA
v_gene: TRBV2
abundance: NA
j_gene: TRBJ1-2
CDR3nt: TGTGCCAGCAGTGACTTGTGGGGCGGCTATGGCTACACCTTC
CDR3aa: CASSDLWGGYGYTF

d_gene: NA
v_gene: TRBV5-6
abundance: NA
j_gene: TRBJ2-3
CDR3nt: TGTGCCAGCAGCTTGGCAGTGTTTAGCACAGATACGCAGTATTTT
CDR3aa: CASSLAVFSTDTQYF

d_gene: TRBD2
v_gene: TRBV5-1
abundance: few
j_gene: TRBJ2-7
CDR3nt: TGCGCCAGCAGCGATGGGACTAGCGAATCCTACGAGCAGTACTTC
CDR3aa: CASSDGTSESYEQYF

d_gene: NA
v_gene: TRBV15
abundance: NA
j_gene: TRBJ2-7
CDR3nt: TGTGCCACCAGCAGAGATCGGTCGAAGCGGATCCACTACGAGCAGTACTTC
CDR3aa: CATSRDRSKRIHYEQYF

d_gene: TRBD2
v_gene: TRBV5-4
abundance: once
j_gene: TRBJ2-5
CDR3nt: TGTGCCAGCAGCTTGGGCAGATTAGCGGGAGTCTCGGAGACCCAGTACTTC
CDR3aa: CASSLGRLAGVSETQYF

d_gene: NA
v_gene: TRBV15
abundance: NA
j_gene: TRBJ2-1
CDR3nt: TGTGCCACCAGCAGAGTCAGGGCTAGGCTCGCCAATGAGCAGTTCTTC
CDR3aa: CATSRVRARLANEQFF

d_gene: NA
v_gene: TRBV5-5
abundance: few
j_gene: TRBJ2-1
CDR3nt: TGTGCCAGCAGCTATTCAGGGGTAGGTGAGCAGTTCTTC
CDR3aa: CASSYSGVGEQFF

d_gene: TRBD1
v_gene: TRBV6-5
abundance: NA
j_gene: TRBJ1-1
CDR3nt: TGTGCCAGCAGCCTGAACAGGGGGTCCACTGAAGCTTTCTTT
CDR3aa: CASSLNRGSTEAFF

d_gene: NA
v_gene: TRBV6-6
abundance: NA
j_gene: TRBJ1-1
CDR3nt: TGTGCCAGCAGTTTGCGGGGGGCGAACACTGAAGCTTTCTTT
CDR3aa: CASSLRGANTEAFF

d_gene: TRBD2
v_gene: TRBV11-2
abundance: NA
j_gene: TRBJ2-7
CDR3nt: TGTGCCAGCAGCCCCCTCTTGCGGGGGAGCGAGCAGTACTTC
CDR3aa: CASSPLLRGSEQYF

d_gene: NA
v_gene: TRBV30
abundance: NA
j_gene: TRBJ2-2
CDR3nt: TGTGCGCTCGGAAAACAGGCTAACACCGGGGAGCTGTTTTTT
CDR3aa: CALGKQANTGELFF

d_gene: NA
v_gene: TRBV19
abundance: NA
j_gene: TRBJ1-1
CDR3nt: TGTGCCAGTAGACCCCAGGGGCTGGGGGACACTGAAGCTTTCTTT
CDR3aa: CASRPQGLGDTEAFF

d_gene: TRBD2
v_gene: TRBV12-3/TRBV12-4
abundance: once
j_gene: TRBJ2-1
CDR3nt: TGTGCCAGCAGAGGACTAGTCTCCAATGAGCAGTTCTTC
CDR3aa: CASRGLVSNEQFF

d_gene: TRBD1
v_gene: TRBV9
abundance: NA
j_gene: TRBJ1-1
CDR3nt: TGTGCCAGCAGCGATAAAAGGGGGCTTATGAACACTGAAGCTTTCTTT
CDR3aa: CASSDKRGLMNTEAFF

d_gene: NA
v_gene: TRBV12-3/TRBV12-4
abundance: once
j_gene: TRBJ1-4
CDR3nt: TGTGCCAGCGCGGACAGCGGAGAGGGAAAACTGTTTTTT
CDR3aa: CASADSGEGKLFF

d_gene: TRBD1
v_gene: TRBV7-3
abundance: once
j_gene: TRBJ2-1
CDR3nt: TGTGCCAGCAGCTTAAGGGGGTCGGGACAGGGGAGCTACAATGAGCAGTTCTTC
CDR3aa: CASSLRGSGQGSYNEQFF

d_gene: TRBD1
v_gene: TRBV27
abundance: NA
j_gene: TRBJ1-4
CDR3nt: TGTGCCAGCAGTTTGGGACAGCTTAATGAAAAACTGTTTTTT
CDR3aa: CASSLGQLNEKLFF

d_gene: TRBD1
v_gene: TRBV6-5
abundance: few
j_gene: TRBJ1-1
CDR3nt: TGTGCCCACAGGGGTTGGACTGAAGCTTTCTTT
CDR3aa: CAHRGWTEAFF

d_gene: NA
v_gene: TRBV6-5
abundance: NA
j_gene: TRBJ1-1
CDR3nt: TGTGCCAGCAGTTCCCGTCCATCAACTGAGGCTGAAGCTTTCTTT
CDR3aa: CASSSRPSTEAEAFF

d_gene: TRBD1
v_gene: TRBV25-1
abundance: NA
j_gene: TRBJ2-5
CDR3nt: TGTGCCAGCAGTAACCCAGGGACCGGGACAGGGGGGACCCAGTACTTC
CDR3aa: CASSNPGTGTGGTQYF

d_gene: TRBD2
v_gene: TRBV20-1
abundance: once
j_gene: TRBJ2-1
CDR3nt: TGCAGTGCTAGTAGTCCGCGGGGGGCCAACTACAATGAGCAGTTCTTC
CDR3aa: CSASSPRGANYNEQFF

d_gene: TRBD1
v_gene: TRBV3-1/TRBV3-2
abundance: NA
j_gene: TRBJ1-2
CDR3nt: TGTGCCAGCAGCCCTAAAGGTCCGGACAGGGGATCGGGCTACACCTTC
CDR3aa: CASSPKGPDRGSGYTF

d_gene: NA
v_gene: TRBV5-1
abundance: NA
j_gene: TRBJ1-6
CDR3nt: TGCGCCAGCAGCTTGGCCGGACAGCTAATTAATTCACCCCTCCACTTT
CDR3aa: CASSLAGQLINSPLHF

d_gene: NA
v_gene: TRBV11-3
abundance: NA
j_gene: TRBJ2-7
CDR3nt: TGTGCCAGCAGCTTAGGACAGGAGCTCTCCTACGAGCAGTACTTC
CDR3aa: CASSLGQELSYEQYF

d_gene: NA
v_gene: TRBV19
abundance: few
j_gene: TRBJ1-6
CDR3nt: TGTGCCAGTAGTACCGCCAACTCGGCACCCCTCCACTTT
CDR3aa: CASSTANSAPLHF

d_gene: TRBD1
v_gene: TRBV5-1
abundance: NA
j_gene: TRBJ1-1
CDR3nt: TGCGCCAGCAGCGCTGTCCCGGGACAGGGCACTGAAGCTTTCTTT
CDR3aa: CASSAVPGQGTEAFF

d_gene: TRBD1
v_gene: TRBV5-1
abundance: NA
j_gene: TRBJ1-2
CDR3nt: TGCGCCGGCAGCTTGGGCCCGGACAGGCCGCGGTATGGCTACACCTTC
CDR3aa: CAGSLGPDRPRYGYTF

d_gene: NA
v_gene: TRBV6-1
abundance: many
j_gene: TRBJ2-3
CDR3nt: TGTGCCAGCAGTGAAACTAGGCCACAGGGCTACGGGATAAGCACAGATACGCAGTATTTT
CDR3aa: CASSETRPQGYGISTDTQYF

d_gene: NA
v_gene: TRBV7-9
abundance: NA
j_gene: TRBJ1-3
CDR3nt: TGTGCCAGCAGCTCCAGGGGTTATGGAAACACCATATATTTT
CDR3aa: CASSSRGYGNTIYF

d_gene: TRBD1
v_gene: TRBV15
abundance: NA
j_gene: TRBJ1-5
CDR3nt: TGTGCCACCAGCAGAGATCATACAGGGGTCGTCAATCAGCCCCAGCATTTT
CDR3aa: CATSRDHTGVVNQPQHF

d_gene: TRBD1
v_gene: TRBV27
abundance: NA
j_gene: TRBJ1-5
CDR3nt: TGTGCCAGCAGTTTATCATTCCCCACAGGGGTCAATCAGCCCCAGCATTTT
CDR3aa: CASSLSFPTGVNQPQHF

d_gene: TRBD1
v_gene: TRBV4-1
abundance: NA
j_gene: TRBJ1-1
CDR3nt: TGCGCCAGCAGCCAATCCTTACGGGGGACAGGGACTGAAGCTTTCTTT
CDR3aa: CASSQSLRGTGTEAFF

d_gene: TRBD1
v_gene: TRBV11-2
abundance: few
j_gene: TRBJ2-7
CDR3nt: TGTGCCAGCAGCTCCGGAGGGACAGGGAAGGACTTC
CDR3aa: CASSSGGTGKDF

d_gene: TRBD2
v_gene: TRBV4-1
abundance: NA
j_gene: TRBJ2-1
CDR3nt: TGCGCCAGCAGCCTTCGGACTAGCGGGAGCTCTGAGCAGTTCTTC
CDR3aa: CASSLRTSGSSEQFF

d_gene: TRBD2
v_gene: TRBV6-5
abundance: NA
j_gene: TRBJ2-5
CDR3nt: TGTGCCAGCAGCCTAGCGGGAGGGCCTTTTGAGACCCAGTACTTC
CDR3aa: CASSLAGGPFETQYF

d_gene: TRBD1
v_gene: TRBV18
abundance: NA
j_gene: TRBJ2-7
CDR3nt: TGTGCCAGCTCGTCGACCGGGACAGCGAGCTCCTACGAGCAGTACTTC
CDR3aa: CASSSTGTASSYEQYF